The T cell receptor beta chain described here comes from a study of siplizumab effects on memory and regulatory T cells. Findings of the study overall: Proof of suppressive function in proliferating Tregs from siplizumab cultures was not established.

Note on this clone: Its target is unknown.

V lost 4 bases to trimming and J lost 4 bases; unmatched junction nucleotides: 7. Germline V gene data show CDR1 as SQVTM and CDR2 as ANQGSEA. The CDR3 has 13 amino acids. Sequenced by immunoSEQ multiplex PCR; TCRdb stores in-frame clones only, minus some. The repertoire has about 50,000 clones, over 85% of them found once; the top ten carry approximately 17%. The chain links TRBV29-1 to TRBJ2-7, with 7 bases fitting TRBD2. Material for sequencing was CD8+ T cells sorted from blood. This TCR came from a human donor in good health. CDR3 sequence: CSVVPGGRYEQYF. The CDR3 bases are TGCAGCGTTGTCCCAGGCGGGAGATACGAGCAGTACTTC.